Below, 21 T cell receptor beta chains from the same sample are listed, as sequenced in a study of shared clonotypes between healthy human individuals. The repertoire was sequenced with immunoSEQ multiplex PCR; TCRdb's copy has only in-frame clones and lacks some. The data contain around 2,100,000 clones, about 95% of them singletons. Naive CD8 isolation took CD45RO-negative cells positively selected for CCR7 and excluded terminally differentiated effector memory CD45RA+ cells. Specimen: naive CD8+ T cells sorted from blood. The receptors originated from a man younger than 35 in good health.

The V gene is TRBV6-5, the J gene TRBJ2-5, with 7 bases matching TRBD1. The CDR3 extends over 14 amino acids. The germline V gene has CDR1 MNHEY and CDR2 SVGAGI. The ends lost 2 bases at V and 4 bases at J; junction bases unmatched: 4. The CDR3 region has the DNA TGTGCCAGCAGTTACACAGGGGCCGGAGAGACCCAGTACTTC. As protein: CASSYTGAGETQYF.

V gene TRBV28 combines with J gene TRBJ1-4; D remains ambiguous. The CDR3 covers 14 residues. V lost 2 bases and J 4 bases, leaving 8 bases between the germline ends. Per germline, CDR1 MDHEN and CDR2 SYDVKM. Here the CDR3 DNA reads TGTGCCAGCAGTTTAAAGTGGGTTAATGAAAAACTGTTTTTT. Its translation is CASSLKWVNEKLFF.

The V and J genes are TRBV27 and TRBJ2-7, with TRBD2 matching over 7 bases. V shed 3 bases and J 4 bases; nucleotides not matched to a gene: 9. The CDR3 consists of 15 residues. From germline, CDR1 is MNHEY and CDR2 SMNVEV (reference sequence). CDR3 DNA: TGTGCCAGCAGTTTGATAGGCGCGGGGGAGTACGAGCAGTACTTC. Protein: CASSLIGAGEYEQYF.

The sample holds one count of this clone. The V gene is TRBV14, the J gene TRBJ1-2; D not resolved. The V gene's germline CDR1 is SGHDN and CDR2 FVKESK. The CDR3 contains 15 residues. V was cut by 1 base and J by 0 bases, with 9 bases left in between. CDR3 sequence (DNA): TGTGCCAGCAGCCAAGCCAATAGAGCTAACTATGGCTACACCTTC. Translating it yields CASSQANRANYGYTF. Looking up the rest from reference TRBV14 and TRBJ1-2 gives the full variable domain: EAGVTQFPSHSVIEKGQTVTLRCDPISGHDNLYWYRRVMGKEIKFLLHFVKESKQDESGMPNNRFLAERTGGTYSTLKVQPAELEDSGVYFCASSQANRANYGYTFGSGTRLTVV.

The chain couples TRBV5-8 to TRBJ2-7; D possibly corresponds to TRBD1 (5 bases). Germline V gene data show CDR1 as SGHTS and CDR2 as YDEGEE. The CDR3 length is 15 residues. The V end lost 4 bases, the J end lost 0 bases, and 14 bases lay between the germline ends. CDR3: CASSGAWASSYEQYF. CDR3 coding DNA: TGTGCCAGCAGCGGGGCCTGGGCGAGCTCCTACGAGCAGTACTTC.

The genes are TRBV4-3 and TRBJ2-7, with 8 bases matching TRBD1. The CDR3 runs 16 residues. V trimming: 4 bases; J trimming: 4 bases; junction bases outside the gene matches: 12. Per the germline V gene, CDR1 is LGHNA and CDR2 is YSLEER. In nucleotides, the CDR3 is TGCGCCAGCAGCCCTAGCGACAGGGGCCTACTTTACGAGCAGTACTTC. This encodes CASSPSDRGLLYEQYF.

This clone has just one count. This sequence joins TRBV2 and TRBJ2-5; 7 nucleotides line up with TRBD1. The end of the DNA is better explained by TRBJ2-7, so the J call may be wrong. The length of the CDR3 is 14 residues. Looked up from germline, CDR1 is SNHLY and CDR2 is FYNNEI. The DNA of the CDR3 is TGTGCCAGCAGCGGACAGGAAGACAGCTACGAGCAGTACTTC. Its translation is CASSGQEDSYEQYF.

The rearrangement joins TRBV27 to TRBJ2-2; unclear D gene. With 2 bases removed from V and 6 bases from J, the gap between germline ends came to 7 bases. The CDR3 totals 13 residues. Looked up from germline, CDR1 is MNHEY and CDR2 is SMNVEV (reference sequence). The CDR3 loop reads CASSLHGSGELFF. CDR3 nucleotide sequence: TGTGCCAGCAGTTTACACGGGTCCGGGGAGCTGTTTTTT.

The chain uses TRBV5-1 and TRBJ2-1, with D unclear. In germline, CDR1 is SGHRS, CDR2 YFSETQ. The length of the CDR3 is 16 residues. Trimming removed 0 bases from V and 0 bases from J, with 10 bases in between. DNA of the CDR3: TGCGCCAGCAGCTTGGGGACGGCGAGCTCCTACAATGAGCAGTTCTTC. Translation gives CASSLGTASSYNEQFF.

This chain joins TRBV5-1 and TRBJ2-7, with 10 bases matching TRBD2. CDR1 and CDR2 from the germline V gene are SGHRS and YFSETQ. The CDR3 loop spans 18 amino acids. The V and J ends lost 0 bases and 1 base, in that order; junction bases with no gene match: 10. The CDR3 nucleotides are TGCGCCAGCAGCTTGGATGTGACTAGCGGGTTTCTATCCTACGAGCAGTACTTC. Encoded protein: CASSLDVTSGFLSYEQYF.

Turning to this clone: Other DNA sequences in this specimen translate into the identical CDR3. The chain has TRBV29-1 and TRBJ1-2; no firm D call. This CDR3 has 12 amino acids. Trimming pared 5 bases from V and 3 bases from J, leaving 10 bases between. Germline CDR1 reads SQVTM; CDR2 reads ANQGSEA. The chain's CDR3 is CSVLGGDYGYTF. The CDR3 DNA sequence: TGCAGCGTTCTAGGCGGCGACTATGGCTACACCTTC.

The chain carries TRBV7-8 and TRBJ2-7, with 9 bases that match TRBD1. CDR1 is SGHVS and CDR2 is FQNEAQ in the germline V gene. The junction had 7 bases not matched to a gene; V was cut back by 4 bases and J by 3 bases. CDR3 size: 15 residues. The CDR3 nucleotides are TGTGCCAGCAGCTCGCCGGGACAGGGTAACTACGAGCAGTACTTC. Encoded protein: CASSSPGQGNYEQYF.

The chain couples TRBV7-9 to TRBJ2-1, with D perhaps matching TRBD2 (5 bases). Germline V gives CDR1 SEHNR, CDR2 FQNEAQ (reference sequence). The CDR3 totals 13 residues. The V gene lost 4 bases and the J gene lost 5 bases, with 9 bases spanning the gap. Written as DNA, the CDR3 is TGTGCCAGCAGCTCCCTAGCCCACAATGAGCAGTTCTTC. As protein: CASSSLAHNEQFF.

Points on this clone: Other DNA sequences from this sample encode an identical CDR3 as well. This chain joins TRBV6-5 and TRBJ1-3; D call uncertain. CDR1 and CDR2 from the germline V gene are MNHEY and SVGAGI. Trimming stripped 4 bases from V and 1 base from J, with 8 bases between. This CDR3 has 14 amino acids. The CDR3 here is CASSLRVSGNTIYF. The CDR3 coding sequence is TGTGCCAGCAGTTTGAGGGTTTCTGGAAACACCATATATTTT.

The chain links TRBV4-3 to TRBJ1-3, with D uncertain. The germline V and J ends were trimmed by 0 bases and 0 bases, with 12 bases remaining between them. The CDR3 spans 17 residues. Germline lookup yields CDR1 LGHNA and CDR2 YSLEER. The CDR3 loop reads CASSQDLGGSSGNTIYF. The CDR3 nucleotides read TGCGCCAGCAGCCAAGATCTGGGCGGGAGCTCTGGAAACACCATATATTTT.

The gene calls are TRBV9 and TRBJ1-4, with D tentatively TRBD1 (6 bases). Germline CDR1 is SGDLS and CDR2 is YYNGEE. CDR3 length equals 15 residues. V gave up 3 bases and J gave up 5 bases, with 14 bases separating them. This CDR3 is CASSASGESNEKLFF. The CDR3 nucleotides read TGTGCCAGCAGCGCATCAGGGGAAAGCAATGAAAAACTGTTTTTT.

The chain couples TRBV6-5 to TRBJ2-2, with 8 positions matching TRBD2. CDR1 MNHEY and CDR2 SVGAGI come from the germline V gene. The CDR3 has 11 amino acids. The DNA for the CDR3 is TGTGCAGCGGGGGCCGCCGGGGAGCTGTTTTTT. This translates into CAAGAAGELFF.

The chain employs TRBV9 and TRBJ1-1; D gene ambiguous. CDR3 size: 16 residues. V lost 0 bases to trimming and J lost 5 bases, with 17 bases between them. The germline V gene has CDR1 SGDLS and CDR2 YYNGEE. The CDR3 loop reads CASSVEGSGLRTEAFF. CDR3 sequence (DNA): TGTGCCAGCAGCGTAGAAGGGTCCGGGCTGCGGACTGAAGCTTTCTTT.

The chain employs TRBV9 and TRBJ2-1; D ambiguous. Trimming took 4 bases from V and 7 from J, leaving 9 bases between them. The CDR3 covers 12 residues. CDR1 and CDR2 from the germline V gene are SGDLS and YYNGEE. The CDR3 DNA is TGTGCCAGCAGCCCTATGGGTAATGAGCAGTTCTTC. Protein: CASSPMGNEQFF.

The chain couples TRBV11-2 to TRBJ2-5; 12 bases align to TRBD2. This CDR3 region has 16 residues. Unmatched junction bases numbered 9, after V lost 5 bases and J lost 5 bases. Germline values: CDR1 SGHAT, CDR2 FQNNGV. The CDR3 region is CASSLLAGGSRETQYF. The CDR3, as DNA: TGTGCCAGCAGCCTACTAGCGGGGGGCTCTCGGGAGACCCAGTACTTC.

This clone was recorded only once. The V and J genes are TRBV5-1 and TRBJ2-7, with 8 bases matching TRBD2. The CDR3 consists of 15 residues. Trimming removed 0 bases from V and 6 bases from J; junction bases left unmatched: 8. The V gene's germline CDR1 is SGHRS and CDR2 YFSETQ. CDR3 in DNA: TGCGCCAGCAGCTTGGATCCCAGCGGGGGAACCGAGCAGTACTTC. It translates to CASSLDPSGGTEQYF.